The clone carrying this T cell receptor (beta chain) was picked up one time. This specimen comes from a study of blood T cell repertoires in COVID-19. The table came from immunoSEQ multiplex PCR; TCRdb's copy has only in-frame clones and leaves some out. In the table there are 450,000 or so clones, 85% to 90% of which are singletons. The germline V and J ends were trimmed by 2 bases and 1 base, with 12 bases remaining between them. CDR1 is SGHRS and CDR2 is YFSETQ in the germline V gene. The CDR3 covers 16 residues. Sequencing was performed on peripheral blood. This clonotype originated in a man aged 18-30 years with COVID-19, enrolled during active disease. The rearrangement links TRBV5-1 to TRBJ2-2; a weak D match, TRBD2 (6 bases). The CDR3 region is CASSFIGTVNTGELFF. For the CDR3, the DNA is TGCGCCAGCAGCTTTATAGGGACTGTGAACACCGGGGAGCTGTTTTTT.